What follows describes a single T cell receptor beta chain. Clones were sequenced by immunoSEQ multiplex PCR, and TCRdb holds only the in-frame ones, with some missing. The profile covers 30,000 to 35,000 clones, with more than 90% appearing a single time and roughly 0.89% taken by the ten largest. This sample was included in a study of monozygotic twins with cystic fibrosis. CDR3 length: 18 amino acids. V lost 2 bases and J 2 bases, leaving 18 bases between the germline ends. Germline loops: CDR1 MDHEN, CDR2 SYDVKM. The clonotype comes from a girl aged 2 to 10 with cystic fibrosis. The rearrangement links TRBV28 to TRBJ2-2; D is tentatively TRBD1 or TRBD2 (5 bases each). Sequencing used blood. The CDR3 reads CASSLTDYRGDNTGELFF. The CDR3 DNA reads as TGTGCCAGCAGTTTAACCGACTATAGAGGGGATAACACCGGGGAGCTGTTTTTT.